The 32 T cell receptor beta chains below were found in one sample sequenced in a study of cytomegalovirus exposure and HLA in healthy donors listed by TCRdb under 2017. Libraries were built with the immunoSEQ multiplex PCR assay. TCRdb stores this immuneACCESS table with in-frame sequences only. Part of the clones is absent; in the studies checked, under half of the shortfall reflects unresolved V genes, and no reason is known for the rest. This sample is represented by 50,000 or so clones; over 85% of them were singletons. The ten top clones hold roughly 7.1% of the sample. Sequenced sample: PBMCs. The source is a woman between 18 and 29 years old in good health and CMV-seropositive.

J is TRBJ2-7 and V is TRBV6-6; 9 bases map to TRBD1. The CDR3 spans 15 residues. CDR1 is MNHNY and CDR2 is SVGAGI in the germline V gene (reference sequence). J lost 1 base, V lost 5 bases, and 6 bases had no gene match. The CDR3 here is CASSVGTGRSYEQYF. CDR3 coding DNA: TGTGCCAGCAGTGTGGGGACAGGGAGGTCCTACGAGCAGTACTTC.

The V and J genes are TRBV14 and TRBJ2-3, with TRBD2 matching 8 bases. V gave up 4 bases and J gave up 3 bases; unmatched junction bases: 3. Germline assignment: CDR1 SGHDN and CDR2 FVKESK. This CDR3 comprises 14 residues. CDR3 protein: CASSRGTRTDTQYF. The CDR3 DNA follows: TGTGCCAGCAGCCGCGGGACTAGAACAGATACGCAGTATTTT.

This clone was recorded once. CDR3 nucleotides: TGTGCCAGCAGCTTCCCGGGAGGAGGCTTGAACGAGCAGTACTTC. Residues: CASSFPGGGLNEQYF. The chain links TRBV7-6 to TRBJ2-7, with 7 bases that match TRBD2. The germline V gene has CDR1 SGHVS and CDR2 FNYEAQ. The CDR3 totals 15 residues. J was trimmed by 5 bases and V by 3 bases; bases with no gene match: 10.

The V gene is TRBV7-9, the J gene TRBJ2-7; no definite D call. Germline CDR1 is SEHNR and CDR2 is FQNEAQ (reference sequence). The CDR3 loop spans 14 amino acids. The germline V and J ends were trimmed by 1 base and 1 base, with 8 bases remaining between them. The DNA for the CDR3 is TGTGCCAGCAGCTTAGATGGCGGTTCCTACGAGCAGTACTTC. Protein: CASSLDGGSYEQYF.

The chain links TRBV20-1 to TRBJ2-5; D is uncertain. The CDR3 loop spans 11 amino acids. Germline loops: CDR1 DFQATT, CDR2 SNEGSKA (reference sequence). Trimming stripped 3 bases from V and 5 bases from J, with 7 bases between. CDR3 protein: CSASVQETQYF. The CDR3 region has the DNA TGCAGTGCTAGTGTCCAGGAGACCCAGTACTTC.

The V and J genes are TRBV28 and TRBJ1-5; D not certain. Germline CDR1 reads MDHEN; CDR2 reads SYDVKM. CDR3 length: 15 amino acids. V lost 7 bases and J 5 bases, leaving 18 bases between the germline ends. CDR3 sequence (DNA): TGTGCCAGCATTCCTGGAGGTGGCCCCCATCAGCCCCAGCATTTT. It encodes CASIPGGGPHQPQHF.

The CDR3 region has the DNA TGTGCCAGCAGCTTAACCGGGAGGGAGGCCTACGAGCAGTACTTC. This gives the protein CASSLTGREAYEQYF. The chain uses TRBV13 and TRBJ2-7; 8 positions match TRBD2. Germline V gene lookup returns CDR1 PRHDT and CDR2 FYEKMQ (reference sequence). The CDR3 runs to 15 residues. After removal of 2 bases from V and 2 bases from J, the junction contained 5 bases not matched to a gene.

V is TRBV5-4 and J is TRBJ2-1, with a weak D call TRBD1 (6 bases). Trimming took 4 bases from V and 7 from J, leaving 9 bases between them. CDR3 length: 12 amino acids. Per the germline V gene, CDR1 is SGHNT and CDR2 is YYREEE (reference sequence). This chain's CDR3 is CASSPTGNEQFF. The CDR3 DNA reads as TGTGCCAGCAGCCCGACAGGTAATGAGCAGTTCTTC.

The chain carries TRBV5-1 and TRBJ2-2; 8 bases are shared with TRBD1. The CDR3 is made up of 15 amino acids. Germline CDR1 SGHRS, CDR2 YFSETQ. The J segment lost 4 bases and the V segment lost 1 base, leaving 3 bases of the junction unmatched. This CDR3 is CASSLNTGGTGELFF. The DNA for the CDR3 is TGCGCCAGCAGCTTGAACACAGGGGGCACCGGGGAGCTGTTTTTT.

Within the sample, this clone is medium-sized. The chain links TRBV6-4 to TRBJ2-3; TRBD2 matches at 10 bases. CDR1 is MRHNA and CDR2 is SNTAGT in the germline V gene. Trimming at V came to 4 bases and at J to 1 base, leaving 2 bases not matched to a gene. CDR3 length: 15 amino acids. The CDR3 loop reads CASSASGSGTDTQYF. The CDR3 DNA reads as TGTGCCAGCAGTGCTAGCGGGAGCGGCACAGATACGCAGTATTTT.

V gene TRBV7-3 combines with J gene TRBJ2-3, with no clear D. Deletions cut 4 bases from V and 11 bases from J, with 16 bases between. This CDR3 is built from 13 residues. Per germline, CDR1 SGHTA and CDR2 FQGTGA. This chain's CDR3 is CASSSSTQNRQYF. CDR3 nucleotide sequence: TGTGCCAGCAGCTCATCGACTCAAAATAGGCAGTATTTT.

The chain carries TRBV27 and TRBJ2-1, with TRBD1 matching over 10 bases. The CDR3 is made up of 15 amino acids. Germline assignment: CDR1 MNHEY and CDR2 SMNVEV (reference sequence). V shed 5 bases and J 6 bases; nucleotides not matched to a gene: 7. This CDR3 is CASSQPGQGTNEQFF. CDR3 bases: TGTGCCAGCAGTCAACCGGGACAGGGGACCAATGAGCAGTTCTTC.

The CDR3, as DNA: TGTGCCAGCAGCTTAGCAGGGGTAGATACGCAGTATTTT. Translation: CASSLAGVDTQYF. This rearrangement joins TRBV7-6 to TRBJ2-3; tentatively, D is TRBD1 (5 bases). V shed 0 bases and J shed 5 bases, with 6 bases lying between them. Germline V gene lookup returns CDR1 SGHVS and CDR2 FNYEAQ. The CDR3 has 13 amino acids.

The chain joins TRBV19 to TRBJ2-5; 8 bases are a match to TRBD1. The germline V gene has CDR1 LNHDA and CDR2 SQIVND (reference sequence). This CDR3 comprises 15 residues. Trimming took 4 bases from V and 5 from J; bases not matched to a gene: 9. CDR3 in amino acids: CASSRIQGVGETQYF. CDR3 in DNA: TGTGCCAGTAGTAGAATACAGGGGGTGGGGGAGACCCAGTACTTC.

The chain combines TRBV9 with TRBJ2-3; 12 positions match TRBD2. Germline CDR1 reads SGDLS; CDR2 reads YYNGEE. With 3 bases clipped from V and 6 bases from J, the junction kept 8 bases outside the gene matches. The length of the CDR3 is 16 residues. The CDR3 loop reads CASSDPLAGGPDTQYF. The DNA for the CDR3 is TGTGCCAGCAGCGATCCCCTAGCGGGAGGGCCCGATACGCAGTATTTT.

This chain joins TRBV5-8 and TRBJ1-1; 8 positions agree with TRBD1. J lost 5 bases, V lost 6 bases, and 9 bases had no gene match. Germline V gene data show CDR1 as SGHTS and CDR2 as YDEGEE. The CDR3 is 14 amino acids. The CDR3 sequence is CASNAGQGVTEAFF. Here the CDR3 DNA reads TGTGCCAGCAACGCAGGACAGGGTGTAACTGAAGCTTTCTTT.

This sequence joins TRBV20-1 and TRBJ2-7; D unclear. This CDR3 spans 11 amino acids. V dropped 1 base and J dropped 6 bases, with 7 bases sitting between them. The germline V gene encodes CDR1 DFQATT and CDR2 SNEGSKA (reference sequence). The CDR3 here is CSARGSAEQYF. In DNA form, the CDR3 reads TGCAGTGCTAGAGGGAGTGCCGAGCAGTACTTC.

This chain's CDR3 is CASRNLVRNQETQYF. In nucleotides, the CDR3 is TGTGCCAGCAGGAATTTGGTGCGGAATCAAGAGACCCAGTACTTC. This chain connects TRBV7-9 to TRBJ2-5; D not resolved. Germline V gene data show CDR1 as SEHNR and CDR2 as FQNEAQ (reference sequence). V was clipped by 6 bases and J by 2 bases, with 16 bases between them. The CDR3 extends over 15 amino acids.

This sequence joins TRBV13 and TRBJ2-1; 8 bases line up with TRBD2. This CDR3 is built from 17 residues. V lost 6 bases to trimming and J lost 9 bases; unmatched junction nucleotides: 19. Per the germline V gene, CDR1 is PRHDT and CDR2 is FYEKMQ (reference sequence). In nucleotides, the CDR3 is TGTGCCAGCAGTCAAGCCGGGGGGGGACTAAGCTTGGGTGAGCAGTTCTTC. The encoded protein is CASSQAGGGLSLGEQFF.

This chain links TRBV19 with TRBJ2-5; 9 bases are shared with TRBD2. CDR1 and CDR2 from the germline V gene are LNHDA and SQIVND (reference sequence). The ends lost 6 bases at V and 1 base at J; junction bases unmatched: 0. CDR3 length: 13 amino acids. For the CDR3, the DNA is TGTGCCAGTAGGACTAGCGGCCAAGAGACCCAGTACTTC. Translation gives CASRTSGQETQYF. The full variable domain, in which reference TRBV19 and TRBJ2-5 provide the parts outside the CDR3, is DGGITQSPKYLFRKEGQNVTLSCEQNLNHDAMYWYRQDPGQGLRLIYYSQIVNDFQKGDIAEGYSVSREKKESFPLTVTSAQKNPTAFYLCASRTSGQETQYFGPGTRLLVL.

The J gene is TRBJ1-2, the V gene TRBV6-1; D is possibly TRBD1 (5 bases). V shed 1 base and J shed 8 bases, with 5 bases lying between them. The germline V gene has CDR1 MNHNS and CDR2 SASEGT. This CDR3 is 11 amino acids long. The CDR3 spells CASSEGTGYTF. CDR3 sequence (DNA): TGTGCCAGCAGTGAAGGGACAGGCTACACCTTC.

In regard to this clone: In the same sample, other DNA sequences code for this CDR3. The rearrangement joins TRBV6-4 to TRBJ2-3; TRBD2 agrees at 10 bases. The CDR3 covers 14 residues. Germline V gives CDR1 MRHNA, CDR2 SNTAGT. V was clipped by 5 bases and J by 1 base; unmatched bases: 0. CDR3 sequence: CASSLAGGTDTQYF. The CDR3 DNA sequence: TGTGCCAGCAGTCTAGCGGGAGGCACAGATACGCAGTATTTT.

The chain uses TRBV19 and TRBJ1-4; TRBD1 might be the D (6 bases). This CDR3 comprises 13 residues. From germline, CDR1 is LNHDA and CDR2 SQIVND (reference sequence). Between the trimmed V and J ends, which lost 7 bases and 2 bases, there was a span of 8 bases. For the CDR3, the DNA is TGTGCCAGTAATCAGGGGACTAATGAAAAACTGTTTTTT. Translating gives CASNQGTNEKLFF.

This sequence joins TRBV28 and TRBJ1-2; no reliable D call. There are 13 residues in the CDR3. V was pared by 6 bases and J by 7 bases, with 15 bases between. Germline CDR1 reads MDHEN; CDR2 reads SYDVKM. The CDR3 DNA sequence: TGTGCCAGCAGCATACAAGGACTACTTGGCTACACCTTC. Protein sequence: CASSIQGLLGYTF.

The V and J genes are TRBV4-3 and TRBJ1-3; the D is unclear. Germline values: CDR1 LGHNA, CDR2 YSLEER. With 1 base removed from V and 0 bases from J, the gap between germline ends came to 7 bases. The CDR3 is 15 residues long. This CDR3 is CASSQVSGSGNTIYF. DNA of the CDR3: TGCGCCAGCAGCCAAGTTTCGGGCTCTGGAAACACCATATATTTT.

The chain couples TRBV27 to TRBJ2-1, with D hard to call. CDR3 size: 17 residues. The V gene lost 0 bases and the J gene lost 3 bases, with 15 bases spanning the gap. The germline V gene has CDR1 MNHEY and CDR2 SMNVEV (reference sequence). This CDR3 is CASSLSKASVFYNEQFF. In DNA form, the CDR3 reads TGTGCCAGCAGTTTATCGAAAGCTTCGGTATTCTACAATGAGCAGTTCTTC.

This clone was picked up one time. The chain carries TRBV6-5 and TRBJ1-1, with D tentatively TRBD1 (5 bases). CDR3 size: 16 residues. V lost 0 bases, J lost 9 bases, and 20 bases lay in between. Germline assignment: CDR1 MNHEY and CDR2 SVGAGI. For the CDR3, the DNA is TGTGCCAGCAGTTACTCGAAAATGGCTGAGGGGAGGAAAGCTTTCTTT. Translation gives CASSYSKMAEGRKAFF.

The V gene is TRBV7-8, the J gene TRBJ2-1, with 11 bases identical to TRBD2. V lost 3 bases, J lost 5 bases, and 3 bases stayed unmatched. CDR1 SGHVS and CDR2 FQNEAQ come from the germline V gene. The CDR3 is 15 residues long. CDR3 residues: CASSFGTSGNNEQFF. The DNA for the CDR3 is TGTGCCAGCAGCTTCGGGACTAGCGGAAACAATGAGCAGTTCTTC.

The chain has TRBV5-1 and TRBJ2-3, with TRBD2 matching 9 bases. This CDR3 region has 16 residues. Germline loops: CDR1 SGHRS, CDR2 YFSETQ. The V segment lost 0 bases and the J segment 2 bases; nucleotides outside the gene matches: 4. The CDR3 protein is CASSLGSSGTTDTQYF. In nucleotides, the CDR3 is TGCGCCAGCAGCTTGGGGTCTAGCGGGACCACAGATACGCAGTATTTT.

This clone was detected only a few times. This rearrangement joins TRBV4-3 to TRBJ1-6; TRBD1 is a possible D gene (6 bases). V lost 0 bases and J lost 6, with 12 bases in between. Germline V gene lookup returns CDR1 LGHNA and CDR2 YSLEER. The CDR3 has 16 residues. CDR3: CASSQETGHFNSPLHF. In nucleotides, the CDR3 is TGCGCCAGCAGCCAAGAAACGGGACATTTTAATTCACCCCTCCACTTT.

This clone was recorded once. The chain couples TRBV9 to TRBJ2-3, with 9 bases that match TRBD2. With 2 bases clipped from V and 3 bases from J, the junction kept 13 bases outside the gene matches. This CDR3 comprises 18 residues. Germline V CDR1 and CDR2: SGDLS, YYNGEE. Here the CDR3 reads CASSVRLAVPNRTDTQYF. The DNA of the CDR3 is TGTGCCAGCAGCGTTCGACTAGCGGTCCCCAACCGGACAGATACGCAGTATTTT.

The chain carries TRBV5-6 and TRBJ2-5; TRBD1 aligns across 9 bases. The V and J ends lost 5 bases and 2 bases, in that order; junction bases with no gene match: 4. The germline CDR1 and CDR2 sequences are SGHDT and YYEEEE. There are 14 residues in the CDR3. CDR3: CASRRTGAQETQYF. CDR3 in DNA: TGTGCCAGCAGGCGGACAGGGGCACAAGAGACCCAGTACTTC.